This T cell receptor (beta chain) appears in the sequencing data of a study of T-cell reconstitution after alpha-beta-depleted transplantation in children. Findings and caveats of the study: Alpha-beta T cells about two months after transplant reportedly derived from several hundred expanded graft clones. For some patients, TCRbeta diversity was high at day 60 because of recipient T cells and thymic progenitors that survived. Newly produced T cells mostly accounted for T-cell counts and diversity one year post-transplant.

TCRbeta library preparation incorporated unique molecular identifiers. TCRdb used MiXCR to reprocess the PCR reads, holding one entry per CDR3 protein. The sample includes tens of thousands of distinct CDR3 sequences, 4% to 5% seen only once; the top ten take approximately 17%. V gave up 2 bases and J gave up 10 bases, with 27 bases separating them. Germline V gene data show CDR1 as SGHRS and CDR2 as YFSETQ. The CDR3 is 17 amino acids. This clonotype was seen many times. Its specificity is not known. Sample: PBMCs, mostly from graft donor cells, taken 180 days after TCRalphabeta/CD19-depleted stem cell transplant. The receptor's source is a boy under two years old who had a stem cell transplant for acute myeloid leukemia, so the T cells may come from the graft donor. The V and J genes are TRBV5-1 and TRBJ2-5, with D possibly called TRBD1 or TRBD2 (6 bases each). The chain's CDR3 is CASSFSRLHPSEGGQYF. The CDR3 DNA follows: TGCGCCAGCAGCTTTTCGAGACTCCATCCGTCGGAGGGGGGCCAGTACTTC.